What follows is one T cell receptor (beta chain) and its context. Antigen: not known. This record belongs to a study of cytomegalovirus exposure and HLA in healthy donors. Background on the study: A preliminary data release comprised tens of millions of unique TCRs obtained from HLA-typed donors.

The V end was cut by 5 bases, the J end by 7 bases, with 17 bases between. From germline, CDR1 is LNHDA and CDR2 SQIVND (reference sequence). This CDR3 is built from 15 residues. Whole-study results and caveats: Roughly uniform sequencing depth across donors was assumed, possibly incorrectly.

Primers for the PCR totalled 60 Vbeta and 13 Jbeta. Assay used: immunoSEQ multiplex PCR; TCRdb lists only in-frame clones, some missing. The sample lists 150,000 to 200,000 clones; about four fifths were seen once. The source of this sequence is a woman in her 50s in good health and CMV-seronegative. Sequenced sample: PBMCs. The chain combines TRBV19 with TRBJ1-4; D gene uncertain. CDR3 residues: CASSYGKSESEKLFF. The CDR3 coding sequence is TGTGCCAGTAGTTACGGGAAATCCGAGAGTGAAAAACTGTTTTTT.